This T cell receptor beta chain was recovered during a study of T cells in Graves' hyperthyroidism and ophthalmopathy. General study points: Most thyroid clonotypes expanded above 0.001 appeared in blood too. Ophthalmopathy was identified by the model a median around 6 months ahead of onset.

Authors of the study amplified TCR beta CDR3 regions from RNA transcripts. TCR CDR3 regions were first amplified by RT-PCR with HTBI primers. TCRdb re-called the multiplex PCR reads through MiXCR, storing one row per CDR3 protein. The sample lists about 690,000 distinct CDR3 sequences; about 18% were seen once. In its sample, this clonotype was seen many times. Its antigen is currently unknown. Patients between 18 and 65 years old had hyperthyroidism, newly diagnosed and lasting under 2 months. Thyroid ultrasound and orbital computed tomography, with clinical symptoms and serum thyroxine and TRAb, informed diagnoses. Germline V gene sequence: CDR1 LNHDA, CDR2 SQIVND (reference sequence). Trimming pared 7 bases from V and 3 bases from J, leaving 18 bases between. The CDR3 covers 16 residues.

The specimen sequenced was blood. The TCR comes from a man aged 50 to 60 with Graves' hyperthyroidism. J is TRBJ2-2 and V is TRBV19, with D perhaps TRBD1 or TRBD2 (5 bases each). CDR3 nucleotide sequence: TGTGCCAGTATTATGGGACGAGGAGGTTACACCGGGGAGCTGTTTTTT. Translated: CASIMGRGGYTGELFF.